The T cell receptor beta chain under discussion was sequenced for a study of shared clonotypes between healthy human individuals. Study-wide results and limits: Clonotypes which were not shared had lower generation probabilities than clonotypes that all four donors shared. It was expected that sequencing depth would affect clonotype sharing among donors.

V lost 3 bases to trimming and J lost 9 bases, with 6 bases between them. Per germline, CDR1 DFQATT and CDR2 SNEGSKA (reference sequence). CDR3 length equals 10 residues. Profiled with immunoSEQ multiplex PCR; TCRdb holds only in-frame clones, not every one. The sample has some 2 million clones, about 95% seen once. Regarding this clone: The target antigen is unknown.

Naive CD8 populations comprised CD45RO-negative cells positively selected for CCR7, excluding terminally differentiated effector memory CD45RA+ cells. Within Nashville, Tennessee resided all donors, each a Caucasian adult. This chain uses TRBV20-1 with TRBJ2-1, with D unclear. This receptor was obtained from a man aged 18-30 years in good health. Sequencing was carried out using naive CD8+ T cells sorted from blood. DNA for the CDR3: TGCAGTGCTAGGGACGGTGAGCAGTTCTTC. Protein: CSARDGEQFF.